This T cell receptor beta chain came from a study of shared clonotypes between healthy human individuals. Study as a whole: Contributing individuals were two females and a few males aged 18 to 49.

TCRdb keeps only in-frame clones here, not all; method: immunoSEQ multiplex PCR. The table lists roughly 760,000 clones, less than 85% of them singletons. This clone appeared once. The CDR3 consists of 16 residues. V was clipped by 5 bases and J by 6 bases, with 20 bases between them. Germline V CDR1 and CDR2: SEHNR, FQNEAQ (reference sequence). The rearrangement joins TRBV7-9 to TRBJ2-1; D might be TRBD2 (6 bases). The source material was memory CD4+ T cells sorted from blood. Noted subset: CD45RA-negative fraction. The source of this sequence is a woman between 25 and 40 years old in good health. The CDR3 coding sequence is TGTGCCAGCAGCCGACCCTCGGGAGCTGCCCTCAATGAGCAGTTCTTC. Its protein is CASSRPSGAALNEQFF.